This T cell receptor (beta chain) was captured by sequencing in a study of response to subunit inactivated influenza vaccine. TCRdb re-called the RT-PCR reads through MiXCR, storing one row per CDR3 protein. Altogether a few hundred thousand distinct CDR3 sequences are present, around 10% being singletons, with the ten largest covering roughly 11%. This clonotype showed up just once. At one end, the junction sequence differs from germline, possibly due to a read error. The CDR3 length is 17 residues. Germline V CDR1 and CDR2: MDHEN, SYDVKM. The same data also went into a second study, on T cells expressing NK-cell markers. From that study: Production of TCR beta cDNA relied on 5'RACE template switching with UMIs. The TCR beta repertoires originated in sorted CD3+CD56+NKG2C+, CD3+CD56+NKG2C- and CD3+CD56-NKG2C+ T cells. What remained unclear was the HCMV specificity of expanded NKG2C+ T cell clones.

The sequences come from PBMCs from blood, collected on the day of vaccination. The receptor comes from a man aged 45 to 65 who received an inactivated influenza vaccine. The rearrangement joins TRBV28 to TRBJ2-1; weak D call: TRBD2 (6 bases). In DNA, the CDR3 is TGTGCCAGCAGTTTTTCGGACTACCTTCACTCCAACAATGAGCAGTTCTTC. It yields the protein CASSFSDYLHSNNEQFF.